The 28 T cell receptor beta chains presented below share a single source sample, sequenced in a study of graft-versus-host responses after intestinal transplantation. Clones were read by immunoSEQ multiplex PCR, and TCRdb kept only the in-frame ones, dropping some. Of 77,000 or so clones in the sample, around 92% are singletons; the top ten hold approximately 0.73%. The sample consisted of PBMCs, taken 98 days after intestinal transplantation. The receptors derive from a human patient who received an intestinal transplant, so some T cells may come from the graft donor.

The chain joins TRBV15 to TRBJ1-1, with 10 bases identical to TRBD1. The ends lost 3 bases at V and 2 bases at J; junction bases unmatched: 3. Germline values: CDR1 LNHNV, CDR2 YYDKDF (reference sequence). The CDR3 is 15 residues long. In DNA, the CDR3 is TGTGCCACCAGCAGTGACAGGGGGCAAAACACTGAAGCTTTCTTT. The encoded protein is CATSSDRGQNTEAFF.

V usage is TRBV6-1 and J usage is TRBJ2-7; TRBD1 aligns across 9 bases. Losses at the gene ends were 8 bases for V and 2 bases for J; bases not matched to a gene: 10. Looked up from germline, CDR1 is MNHNS and CDR2 is SASEGT. The length of the CDR3 is 15 residues. The CDR3 sequence: CASHSGTGLPYEQYF. The CDR3 DNA sequence: TGTGCCAGCCATTCCGGGACAGGGTTACCCTACGAGCAGTACTTC.

The chain carries TRBV27 and TRBJ2-3; D is perhaps TRBD2 (6 bases). Germline V gene lookup returns CDR1 MNHEY and CDR2 SMNVEV (reference sequence). Trimming pared 4 bases from V and 3 bases from J, leaving 11 bases between. This CDR3 comprises 14 residues. The CDR3 reads CASSSIGRTDTQYF. The CDR3 bases are TGTGCCAGCAGTTCAATTGGGAGGACAGATACGCAGTATTTT.

The J gene is TRBJ2-7, the V gene TRBV5-5, with 10 bases that match TRBD1. The germline gives CDR1 SGHKS, CDR2 YYEKEE (reference sequence). After removal of 0 bases from V and 4 bases from J, the junction contained 7 bases not matched to a gene. The CDR3 is made up of 16 amino acids. In nucleotides, the CDR3 is TGTGCCAGCAGCTTGGGGGACAGGGGATGGAGGTACGAGCAGTACTTC. Protein: CASSLGDRGWRYEQYF.

The rearrangement uses TRBV9 and TRBJ2-2; TRBD2 matches at 11 bases. V gave up 4 bases and J gave up 2 bases; unmatched junction bases: 16. CDR1 is SGDLS, CDR2 YYNGEE, per germline. The CDR3 covers 20 residues. The CDR3 protein is CASSPSGGSGRELNTGELFF. The DNA of the CDR3 is TGTGCCAGCAGCCCTAGCGGGGGTAGCGGGAGGGAACTTAACACCGGGGAGCTGTTTTTT.

The chain combines TRBV6-6 with TRBJ1-4; D uncertain. The CDR3 has 16 amino acids. V gave up 6 bases and J gave up 5 bases, with 19 bases separating them. Germline V gives CDR1 MNHNY, CDR2 SVGAGI (reference sequence). In DNA form, the CDR3 reads TGTGCCAGCAGCCGCCCCGGGCAGCCTATCAATGAAAAACTGTTTTTT. Translated, it gives CASSRPGQPINEKLFF.

The V call is TRBV19, the J call TRBJ2-6; 11 positions match TRBD1. Germline CDR1 LNHDA, CDR2 SQIVND (reference sequence). This CDR3 contains 17 residues. V shed 2 bases and J 4 bases; nucleotides not matched to a gene: 4. CDR3 DNA sequence: TGTGCCAGTAGTATAAGGACAGGGGGCGGAGGGGCCAACGTCCTGACTTTC. The encoded protein is CASSIRTGGGGANVLTF.

In this sample, this clone turned up once. J is TRBJ1-2 and V is TRBV29-1; the D gene is possibly TRBD1 (6 bases). The CDR3 totals 13 residues. Germline CDR1 SQVTM, CDR2 ANQGSEA. The ends were cut back, 5 bases at V and 0 bases at J, with 10 bases in the middle. The CDR3 loop reads CSVLQGANYGYTF. CDR3 DNA: TGCAGCGTTCTACAGGGAGCTAACTATGGCTACACCTTC.

The chain is built from TRBV5-1 and TRBJ2-1; 9 positions match TRBD1. The length of the CDR3 is 15 residues. With 0 bases clipped from V and 4 bases from J, the junction kept 2 bases outside the gene matches. Germline CDR1 reads SGHRS; CDR2 reads YFSETQ. The CDR3 DNA reads TGCGCCAGCAGCTTGGTGGGGACAGGGTACAATGAGCAGTTCTTC. Its translation: CASSLVGTGYNEQFF.

The V call is TRBV6-5, the J call TRBJ2-2; no clear D gene. The CDR3 is made up of 15 amino acids. V lost 2 bases, J lost 5 bases, and 12 bases lay in between. Germline CDR1 is MNHEY and CDR2 is SVGAGI. The CDR3 sequence is CASSYVGIETGELFF. The CDR3 coding sequence is TGTGCCAGCAGTTACGTAGGGATCGAGACCGGGGAGCTGTTTTTT.

The rearrangement links TRBV13 to TRBJ2-3, with 8 bases that match TRBD2. This CDR3 region has 15 residues. Germline values: CDR1 PRHDT, CDR2 FYEKMQ (reference sequence). With 5 bases clipped from V and 2 bases from J, the junction kept 6 bases outside the gene matches. The CDR3 protein is CASSQRGQYTDTQYF. CDR3 nucleotide sequence: TGTGCCAGCAGCCAGCGGGGGCAATACACAGATACGCAGTATTTT.

CDR3: CASSLQCGGPYEQYF. The DNA of the CDR3 is TGTGCCAGCAGCTTACAGTGTGGGGGTCCGTACGAGCAGTACTTC. The chain has TRBV11-2 and TRBJ2-7, with D perhaps TRBD1 or TRBD2 (5 bases each). Germline CDR1 reads SGHAT; CDR2 reads FQNNGV. Trimming pared 2 bases from V and 4 bases from J, leaving 15 bases between. The CDR3 contains 15 residues. The entire variable domain, with the rest obtained from reference TRBV11-2 and TRBJ2-7, is as follows: EAGVAQSPRYKIIEKRQSVAFWCNPISGHATLYWYQQILGQGPKLLIQFQNNGVVDDSQLPKDRFSAERLKGVDSTLKIQPAKLEDSAVYLCASSLQCGGPYEQYFGPGTRLTVT.

The genes are TRBV10-2 and TRBJ1-2, with D unresolved. Germline CDR1 reads WSHSY; CDR2 reads SAAADI. This CDR3 is 13 amino acids long. Trimming removed 6 bases at V and 4 bases at J, with 12 bases between. CDR3 bases: TGCGCCAGCAGCCAGGCTCGGGGCTATGGCTACACCTTC. Its translation: CASSQARGYGYTF.

This clone showed up just once. The chain links TRBV19 to TRBJ2-7; TRBD2 agrees at 12 bases. Germline CDR1 reads LNHDA; CDR2 reads SQIVND (reference sequence). The CDR3 is made up of 17 amino acids. V lost 3 bases and J lost 7; bases outside the gene matches: 13. This CDR3 is CASSIASSSGRVMEQYF. As DNA, the CDR3 is TGTGCCAGTAGTATTGCCTCTTCTAGCGGGAGGGTCATGGAGCAGTACTTC.

This chain links TRBV4-1 with TRBJ1-2, with a tentative D call TRBD1 (5 bases). Trimming left V 3 bases short and J 1 base short, with 15 bases between. The CDR3 is 16 residues long. Germline CDR1 MGHRA, CDR2 YSYEKL. The CDR3 DNA sequence: TGCGCCAGCAGCCATTCGGTGACAGTTATTAACTATGGCTACACCTTC. Encoded protein: CASSHSVTVINYGYTF.

This clone was seen a single time. The chain recombines TRBV7-2 with TRBJ2-2; TRBD2 aligns across 11 bases. Germline CDR1 is SGHTA and CDR2 is FQGNSA. The J segment lost 3 bases and the V segment lost 4 bases, leaving 10 bases of the junction unmatched. The CDR3 is made up of 18 amino acids. The CDR3 DNA reads TGTGCCAGCAGCTCAGCATTAGCGGGAGGGCCCGACACCGGGGAGCTGTTTTTT. Amino acid sequence: CASSSALAGGPDTGELFF.

This clone appeared a single time. CDR3: CASRWTGGTGELFF. The CDR3 DNA is TGTGCCAGCAGATGGACAGGGGGCACCGGGGAGCTGTTTTTT. The chain employs TRBV2 and TRBJ2-2, with 10 bases aligning to TRBD1. The J segment lost 4 bases and the V segment lost 6 bases, leaving 2 bases of the junction unmatched. The CDR3 covers 14 residues. Germline V gives CDR1 SNHLY, CDR2 FYNNEI.

V is TRBV2 and J is TRBJ1-1; possibly TRBD1 for D (6 bases). The germline V and J ends were trimmed by 7 bases and 1 base, with 16 bases remaining between them. The germline V gene encodes CDR1 SNHLY and CDR2 FYNNEI. There are 15 residues in the CDR3. CDR3 in DNA: TGTGCCAGCATTACAGGGACGTCCCGGAACACTGAAGCTTTCTTT. Protein: CASITGTSRNTEAFF.

The chain is built from TRBV15 and TRBJ1-5, with D unresolved. V was pared by 4 bases and J by 1 base, with 5 bases between. The germline CDR1 and CDR2 sequences are LNHNV and YYDKDF (reference sequence). The CDR3 totals 13 residues. This CDR3 is CATSTASNQPQHF. The CDR3 DNA sequence: TGTGCCACCAGCACAGCCAGCAATCAGCCCCAGCATTTT.

J is TRBJ2-1 and V is TRBV19, with TRBD1 matching over 9 bases. With V trimmed by 2 bases and J by 2 bases, 7 bases remained unmatched. CDR3 length: 17 residues. Germline V gene lookup returns CDR1 LNHDA and CDR2 SQIVND (reference sequence). CDR3 sequence (DNA): TGTGCCAGTAGTATACCATCCGGGACAGGGACCTACAATGAGCAGTTCTTC. It is translated as CASSIPSGTGTYNEQFF.

J is TRBJ1-2 and V is TRBV4-2, with 8 nucleotides matching TRBD1. CDR1 is LGHNA, CDR2 YNFKEQ, per germline. CDR3 size: 16 residues. V was clipped by 0 bases and J by 5 bases; unmatched bases: 8. The CDR3 DNA follows: TGTGCCAGCAGCCAAGATCCAGGGGGCGCTGGATATGGCTACACCTTC. This gives the protein CASSQDPGGAGYGYTF.

V is TRBV2 and J is TRBJ2-7, with 9 bases fitting TRBD1. Germline values: CDR1 SNHLY, CDR2 FYNNEI. The CDR3 contains 14 residues. V shed 6 bases and J 7 bases; nucleotides not matched to a gene: 10. The CDR3 reads CASRANRGLREQYF. In nucleotides, the CDR3 is TGTGCCAGCAGGGCTAACAGGGGGCTGAGGGAGCAGTACTTC.

This chain links TRBV6-1 with TRBJ2-7; TRBD2 might be the D (6 bases). The V gene lost 8 bases and the J gene lost 1 base, with 12 bases spanning the gap. The CDR3 is 13 residues long. Looked up from germline, CDR1 is MNHNS and CDR2 is SASEGT. The DNA of the CDR3 is TGTGCCAGCGTGGCCGGGGGATCCTACGAGCAGTACTTC. Its protein product is CASVAGGSYEQYF.

This rearrangement joins TRBV27 to TRBJ2-7, with TRBD2 matching 10 bases. The CDR3 length is 14 residues. Germline V CDR1 and CDR2: MNHEY, SMNVEV (reference sequence). Unmatched junction bases numbered 7, after V lost 6 bases and J lost 5 bases. The CDR3 DNA sequence: TGTGCCAGCAGCCCGGGACTAGCGAGGGACGAGCAGTACTTC. This translates into CASSPGLARDEQYF.

The CDR3 protein is CASSLSTGNRDSPLHF. In nucleotides, the CDR3 is TGTGCCAGCAGTTTATCAACAGGGAACCGAGATTCACCCCTCCACTTT. The chain carries TRBV27 and TRBJ1-6, with D tentatively TRBD1 (6 bases). The CDR3 is made up of 16 amino acids. CDR1 is MNHEY, CDR2 SMNVEV, per germline (reference sequence). V lost 0 bases to trimming and J lost 8 bases, with 14 bases between them.

The chain uses TRBV27 and TRBJ1-1; 7 bases align to TRBD1. This CDR3 has 13 residues. The V gene end was trimmed by 6 bases and the J gene end by 5 bases; junction bases not matched to a gene: 6. Germline-derived CDR1 and CDR2 are MNHEY and SMNVEV (reference sequence). CDR3 region: CASRRQGGTEAFF. For the CDR3, the DNA is TGTGCCAGCAGGCGACAGGGCGGGACTGAAGCTTTCTTT.

The sample holds one count of this clone. The chain combines TRBV7-2 with TRBJ2-7; 11 positions match TRBD2. Germline assignment: CDR1 SGHTA and CDR2 FQGNSA. CDR3 length: 15 residues. The J segment lost 5 bases and the V segment lost 2 bases, leaving 5 bases of the junction unmatched. The CDR3 reads CASSLLGLAVNEQYF. The CDR3 nucleotides are TGTGCCAGCAGCTTACTGGGACTAGCGGTCAACGAGCAGTACTTC.

J is TRBJ2-1 and V is TRBV7-2; 7 bases map to TRBD2. V lost 3 bases to trimming and J lost 1 base; unmatched junction nucleotides: 3. CDR3 length equals 15 residues. Germline V gives CDR1 SGHTA, CDR2 FQGNSA. CDR3 nucleotide sequence: TGTGCCAGCAGCTTTTGGGGAGGGTCCTACAATGAGCAGTTCTTC. This gives the protein CASSFWGGSYNEQFF. Variable domain in full (rest from reference TRBV7-2 and TRBJ2-1): GAGVSQSPSNKVTEKGKDVELRCDPISGHTALYWYRQSLGQGLEFLIYFQGNSAPDKSGLPSDRFSAERTGGSVSTLTIQRTQQEDSAVYLCASSFWGGSYNEQFFGPGTRLTVL.